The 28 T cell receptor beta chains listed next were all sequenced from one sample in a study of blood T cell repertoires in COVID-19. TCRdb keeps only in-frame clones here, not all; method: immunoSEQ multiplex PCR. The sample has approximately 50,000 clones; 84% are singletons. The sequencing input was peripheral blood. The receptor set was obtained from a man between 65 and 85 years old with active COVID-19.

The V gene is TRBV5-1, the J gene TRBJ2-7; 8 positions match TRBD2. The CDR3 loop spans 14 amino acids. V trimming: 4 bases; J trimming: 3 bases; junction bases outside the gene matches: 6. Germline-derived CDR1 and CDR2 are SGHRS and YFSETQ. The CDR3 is CASSATSADYEQYF. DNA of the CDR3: TGCGCCAGCAGCGCGACTAGCGCCGACTACGAGCAGTACTTC. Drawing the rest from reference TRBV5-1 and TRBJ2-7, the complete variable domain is KAGVTQTPRYLIKTRGQQVTLSCSPISGHRSVSWYQQTPGQGLQFLFEYFSETQRNKGNFPGRFSGRQFSNSRSEMNVSTLELGDSALYLCASSATSADYEQYFGPGTRLTVT.

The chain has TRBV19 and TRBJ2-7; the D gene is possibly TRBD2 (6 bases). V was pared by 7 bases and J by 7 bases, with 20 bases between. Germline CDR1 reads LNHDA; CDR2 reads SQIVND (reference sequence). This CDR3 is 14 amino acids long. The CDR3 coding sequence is TGTGCCAGTAAAATTGCGGCGGGACCGGGGGAGCAGTACTTC. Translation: CASKIAAGPGEQYF.

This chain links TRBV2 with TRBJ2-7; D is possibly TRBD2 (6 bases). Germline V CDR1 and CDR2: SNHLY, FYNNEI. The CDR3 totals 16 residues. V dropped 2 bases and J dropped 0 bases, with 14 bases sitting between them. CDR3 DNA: TGTGCCAGCAGTGAACTCGGGCAGGGACTCTCCTACGAGCAGTACTTC. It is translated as CASSELGQGLSYEQYF.

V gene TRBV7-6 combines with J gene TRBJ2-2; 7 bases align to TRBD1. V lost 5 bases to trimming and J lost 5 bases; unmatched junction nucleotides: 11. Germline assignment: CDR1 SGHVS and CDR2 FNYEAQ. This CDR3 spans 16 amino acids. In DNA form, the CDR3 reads TGTGCCAGCAGCCTCCTGACAGGGCAGGGGACCGGGGAGCTGTTTTTT. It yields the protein CASSLLTGQGTGELFF.

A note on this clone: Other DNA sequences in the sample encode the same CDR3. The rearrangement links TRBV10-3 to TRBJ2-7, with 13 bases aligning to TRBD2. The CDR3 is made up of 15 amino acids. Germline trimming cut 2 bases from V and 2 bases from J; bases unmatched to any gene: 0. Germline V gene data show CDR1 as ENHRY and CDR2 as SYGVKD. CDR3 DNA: TGTGCCATCAGTGAGGGGACTAGCGGGACCTACGAGCAGTACTTC. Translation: CAISEGTSGTYEQYF.

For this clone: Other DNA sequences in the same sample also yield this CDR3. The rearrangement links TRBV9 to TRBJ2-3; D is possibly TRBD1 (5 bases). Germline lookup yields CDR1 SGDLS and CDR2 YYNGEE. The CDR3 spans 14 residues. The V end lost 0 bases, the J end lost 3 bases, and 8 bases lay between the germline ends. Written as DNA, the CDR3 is TGTGCCAGCAGCGTAGGGCAGGGTACAGATACGCAGTATTTT. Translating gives CASSVGQGTDTQYF.

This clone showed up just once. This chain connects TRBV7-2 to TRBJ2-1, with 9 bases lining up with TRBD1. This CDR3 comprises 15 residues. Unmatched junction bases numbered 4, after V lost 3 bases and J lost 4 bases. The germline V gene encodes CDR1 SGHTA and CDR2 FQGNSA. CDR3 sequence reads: CASSFDRGVYNEQFF. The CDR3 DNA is TGTGCCAGCAGCTTTGACAGGGGGGTATACAATGAGCAGTTCTTC.

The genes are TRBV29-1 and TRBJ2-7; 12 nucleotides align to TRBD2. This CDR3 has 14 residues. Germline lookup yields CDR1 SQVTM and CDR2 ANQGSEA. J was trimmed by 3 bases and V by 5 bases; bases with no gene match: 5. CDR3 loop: CSVKLAGGLYEQYF. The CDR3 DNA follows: TGCAGCGTTAAACTAGCGGGAGGCCTCTACGAGCAGTACTTC.

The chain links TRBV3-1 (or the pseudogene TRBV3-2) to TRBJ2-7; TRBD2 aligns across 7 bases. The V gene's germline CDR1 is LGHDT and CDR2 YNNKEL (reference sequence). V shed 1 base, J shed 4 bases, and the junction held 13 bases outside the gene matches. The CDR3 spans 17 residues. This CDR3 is CASSQVQGRLAEYEQYF. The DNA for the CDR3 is TGTGCCAGCAGCCAAGTACAAGGTCGGCTAGCGGAGTACGAGCAGTACTTC.

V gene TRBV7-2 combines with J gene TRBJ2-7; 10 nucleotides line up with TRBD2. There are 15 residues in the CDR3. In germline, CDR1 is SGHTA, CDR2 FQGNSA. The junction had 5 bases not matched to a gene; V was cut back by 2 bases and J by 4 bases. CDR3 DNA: TGTGCCAGCAGCTTAAGCCCAGCGGGGGGGTACGAGCAGTACTTC. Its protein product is CASSLSPAGGYEQYF. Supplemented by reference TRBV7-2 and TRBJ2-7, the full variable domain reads GAGVSQSPSNKVTEKGKDVELRCDPISGHTALYWYRQSLGQGLEFLIYFQGNSAPDKSGLPSDRFSAERTGGSVSTLTIQRTQQEDSAVYLCASSLSPAGGYEQYFGPGTRLTVT.

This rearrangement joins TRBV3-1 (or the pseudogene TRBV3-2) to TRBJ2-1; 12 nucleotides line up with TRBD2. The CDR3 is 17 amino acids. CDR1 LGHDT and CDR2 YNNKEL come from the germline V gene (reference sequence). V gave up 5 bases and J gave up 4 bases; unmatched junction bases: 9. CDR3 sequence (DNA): TGTGCCAGCAGCTCTATCGGGGGACTAGCGGGTTACAATGAGCAGTTCTTC. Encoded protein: CASSSIGGLAGYNEQFF.

The CDR3 coding sequence is TGCGCCAGCAGCCAAGTGCATCCAGCGGGGGAGCAGTACTTC. Its protein product is CASSQVHPAGEQYF. The rearrangement uses TRBV4-3 and TRBJ2-7; 7 bases align to TRBD2. Trimming at V came to 1 base and at J to 7 bases, leaving 7 bases not matched to a gene. The CDR3 totals 14 residues. From germline, CDR1 is LGHNA and CDR2 YSLEER.

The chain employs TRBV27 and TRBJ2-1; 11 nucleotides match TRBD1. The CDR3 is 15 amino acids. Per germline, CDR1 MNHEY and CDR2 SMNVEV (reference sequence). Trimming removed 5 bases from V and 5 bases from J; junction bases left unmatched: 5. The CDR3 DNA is TGTGCCAGCAGTCCAGGGACAGGGGGGAACAATGAGCAGTTCTTC. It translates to CASSPGTGGNNEQFF.

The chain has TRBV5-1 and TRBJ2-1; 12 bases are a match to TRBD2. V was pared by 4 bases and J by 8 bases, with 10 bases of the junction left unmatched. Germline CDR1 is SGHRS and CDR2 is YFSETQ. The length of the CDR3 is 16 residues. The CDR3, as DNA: TGCGCCAGCAGCACCTGGACTAGCGGGATGAAACATGAGCAGTTCTTC. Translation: CASSTWTSGMKHEQFF.

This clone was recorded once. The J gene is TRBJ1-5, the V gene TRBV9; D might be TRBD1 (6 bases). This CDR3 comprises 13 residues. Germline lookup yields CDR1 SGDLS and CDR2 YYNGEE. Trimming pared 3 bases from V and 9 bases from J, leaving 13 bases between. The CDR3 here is CASSDRVTGPQHF. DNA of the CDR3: TGTGCCAGCAGCGACAGGGTCACAGGGCCCCAGCATTTT. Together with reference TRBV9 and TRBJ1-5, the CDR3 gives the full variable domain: DSGVTQTPKHLITATGQRVTLRCSPRSGDLSVYWYQQSLDQGLQFLIQYYNGEERAKGNILERFSAQQFPDLHSELNLSSLELGDSALYFCASSDRVTGPQHFGDGTRLSIL.

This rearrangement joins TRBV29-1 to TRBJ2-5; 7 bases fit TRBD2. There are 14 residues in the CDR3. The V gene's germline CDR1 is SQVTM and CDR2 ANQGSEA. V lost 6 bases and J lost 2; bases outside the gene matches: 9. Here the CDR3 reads CSVGTGTTQETQYF. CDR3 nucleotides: TGCAGCGTCGGAACCGGGACTACTCAAGAGACCCAGTACTTC.

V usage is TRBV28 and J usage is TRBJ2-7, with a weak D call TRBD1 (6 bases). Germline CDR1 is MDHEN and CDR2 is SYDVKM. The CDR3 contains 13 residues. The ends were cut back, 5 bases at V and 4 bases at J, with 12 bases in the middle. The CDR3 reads CASSLQGTYEQYF. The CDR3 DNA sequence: TGTGCCAGCAGTCTACAGGGAACATACGAGCAGTACTTC.

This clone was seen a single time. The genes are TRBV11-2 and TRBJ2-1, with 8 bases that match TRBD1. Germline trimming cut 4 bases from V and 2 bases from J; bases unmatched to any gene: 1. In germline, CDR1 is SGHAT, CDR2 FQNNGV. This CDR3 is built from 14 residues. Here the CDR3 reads CASSWTGTYNEQFF. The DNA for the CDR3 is TGTGCCAGCAGCTGGACAGGGACCTACAATGAGCAGTTCTTC.

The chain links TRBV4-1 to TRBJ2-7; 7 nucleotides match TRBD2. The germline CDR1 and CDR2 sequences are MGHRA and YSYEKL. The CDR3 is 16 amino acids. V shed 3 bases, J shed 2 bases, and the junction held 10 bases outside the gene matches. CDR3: CASSQVRREFPYEQYF. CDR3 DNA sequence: TGCGCCAGCAGCCAGGTGCGGCGGGAGTTCCCCTACGAGCAGTACTTC.

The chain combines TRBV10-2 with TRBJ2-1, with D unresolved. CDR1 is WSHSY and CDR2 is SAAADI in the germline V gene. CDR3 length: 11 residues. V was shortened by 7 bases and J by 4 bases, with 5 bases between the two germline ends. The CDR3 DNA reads TGCGCCAGCACAATGTACAATGAGCAGTTCTTC. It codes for CASTMYNEQFF.

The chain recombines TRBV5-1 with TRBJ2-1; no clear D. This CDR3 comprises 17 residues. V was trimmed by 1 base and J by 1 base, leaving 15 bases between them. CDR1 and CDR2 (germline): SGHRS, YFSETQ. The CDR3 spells CASSLFSRSQSYNEQFF. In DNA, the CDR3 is TGCGCCAGCAGCTTGTTCTCGCGGAGCCAGTCCTACAATGAGCAGTTCTTC.

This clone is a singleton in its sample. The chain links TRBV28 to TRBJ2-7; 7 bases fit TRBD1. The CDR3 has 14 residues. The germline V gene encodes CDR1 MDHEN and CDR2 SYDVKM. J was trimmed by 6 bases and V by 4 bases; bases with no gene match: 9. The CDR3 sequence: CASSSYSNRGEQYF. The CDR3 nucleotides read TGTGCCAGCAGTTCTTACTCCAACAGGGGCGAGCAGTACTTC.

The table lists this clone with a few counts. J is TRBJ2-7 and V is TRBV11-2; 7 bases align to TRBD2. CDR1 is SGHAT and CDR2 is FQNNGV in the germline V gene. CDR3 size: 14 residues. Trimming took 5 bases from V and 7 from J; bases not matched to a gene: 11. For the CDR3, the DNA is TGTGCCAGCAGCGGGAGGGTCCACGCAATAGAGCAGTACTTC. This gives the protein CASSGRVHAIEQYF.

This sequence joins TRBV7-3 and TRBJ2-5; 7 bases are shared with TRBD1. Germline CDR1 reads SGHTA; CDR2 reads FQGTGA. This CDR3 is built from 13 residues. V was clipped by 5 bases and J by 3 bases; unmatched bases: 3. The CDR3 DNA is TGTGCCAGCAGCCCCGGGACAGAAGAGACCCAGTACTTC. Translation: CASSPGTEETQYF.

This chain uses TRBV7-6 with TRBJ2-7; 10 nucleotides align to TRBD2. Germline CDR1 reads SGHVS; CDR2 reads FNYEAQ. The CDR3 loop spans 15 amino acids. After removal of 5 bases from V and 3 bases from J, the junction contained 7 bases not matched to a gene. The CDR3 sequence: CASSESSGSVYEQYF. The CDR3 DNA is TGTGCCAGCAGCGAATCTAGCGGGAGTGTCTACGAGCAGTACTTC.

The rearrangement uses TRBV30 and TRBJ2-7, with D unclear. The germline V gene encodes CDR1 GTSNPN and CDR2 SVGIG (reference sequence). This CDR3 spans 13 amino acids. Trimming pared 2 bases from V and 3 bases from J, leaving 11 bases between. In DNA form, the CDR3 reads TGTGCCTGGAGTAGAGGTTTGGACTACGAGCAGTACTTC. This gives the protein CAWSRGLDYEQYF.

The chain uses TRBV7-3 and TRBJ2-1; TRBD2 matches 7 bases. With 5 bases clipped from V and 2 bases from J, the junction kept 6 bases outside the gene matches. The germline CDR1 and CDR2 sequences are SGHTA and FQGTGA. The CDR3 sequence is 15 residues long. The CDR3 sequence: CASSAEGLTYNEQFF. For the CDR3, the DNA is TGTGCCAGCAGCGCCGAGGGACTAACCTACAATGAGCAGTTCTTC.

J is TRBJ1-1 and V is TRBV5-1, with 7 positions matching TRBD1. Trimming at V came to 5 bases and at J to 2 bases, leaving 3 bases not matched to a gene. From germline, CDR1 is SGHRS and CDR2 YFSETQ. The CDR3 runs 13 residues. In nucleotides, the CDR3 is TGCGCCAGCAGAGACAGGGCCAACACTGAAGCTTTCTTT. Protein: CASRDRANTEAFF.